The sequence of this TCR beta chain was determined in a study of cytomegalovirus exposure and HLA in healthy donors. The PCR contained 60 Vbeta and 13 Jbeta primers. Libraries were prepared by immunoSEQ multiplex PCR; TCRdb keeps only in-frame clonotypes and omits some of them. The table lists just under 65,000 clones. The receptor was isolated from a boy aged 5-17 years in good health and CMV-seronegative. The specimen sequenced was PBMCs.

The CDR3 protein is CASSYAGGSYEQYF. The CDR3 nucleotides are TGTGCCAGCAGCTACGCAGGGGGTTCCTACGAGCAGTACTTC. The J gene is TRBJ2-7, the V gene TRBV27; 7 positions match TRBD1. Germline loops: CDR1 MNHEY, CDR2 SMNVEV (reference sequence). Trimming cost V 6 bases and J 1 base; bases outside gene matches: 6. The CDR3 consists of 14 residues.